These 8 T cell receptor beta chains originate from one sample sequenced in a study of shared clonotypes between healthy human individuals. Naive CD8 cells comprised CD45RO-negative, CCR7-positively selected cells, excluding terminally differentiated effector memory CD45RA+ cells. Assay used: immunoSEQ multiplex PCR; TCRdb lists only in-frame clones, some missing. Of about 2.1 million clones detected, over 85% appear once; the ten largest clones hold over 1.5%. The sequenced material came from naive CD8+ T cells from PBMCs. These receptor sequences come from a man aged 18 to 29 in good health. Some clones in this sample may be carry-over from other donors' samples.

The chain combines TRBV7-9 with TRBJ2-1, with unresolved D. CDR3 length: 14 amino acids. V was trimmed by 7 bases and J by 6 bases, leaving 16 bases between them. Germline loops: CDR1 SEHNR, CDR2 FQNEAQ (reference sequence). CDR3 sequence reads: CASTPPGLSNEQFF. CDR3 coding DNA: TGTGCCAGCACCCCCCCGGGCCTTAGCAATGAGCAGTTCTTC.

The V gene is TRBV7-8, the J gene TRBJ2-1; tentative D call: TRBD2 (5 bases). Germline V gene sequence: CDR1 SGHVS, CDR2 FQNEAQ. The CDR3 loop spans 15 amino acids. V was shortened by 7 bases and J by 0 bases, with 13 bases between the two germline ends. Here the CDR3 reads CASTITGNSYNEQFF. In DNA form, the CDR3 reads TGTGCCAGCACCATCACGGGGAACTCCTACAATGAGCAGTTCTTC.

This chain connects TRBV7-2 to TRBJ1-1, with a possible D match to TRBD1 (5 bases). The V and J ends lost 5 bases and 7 bases respectively, with 17 bases between them. Germline V gene lookup returns CDR1 SGHTA and CDR2 FQGNSA. The CDR3 is 14 amino acids. Written as DNA, the CDR3 is TGTGCCAGCAGCCCGGAGGTGGGGGTTCATGAAGCTTTCTTT. This translates into CASSPEVGVHEAFF.

This sequence joins TRBV5-1 and TRBJ2-7; no definite D call. The CDR3 covers 13 residues. V was clipped by 1 base and J by 3 bases, with 8 bases between them. Germline CDR1 reads SGHRS; CDR2 reads YFSETQ. CDR3 sequence: CASSLSAFYEQYF. In DNA form, the CDR3 reads TGCGCCAGCAGCTTGTCGGCCTTCTACGAGCAGTACTTC.

The rearrangement links TRBV30 to TRBJ2-3, with 7 bases identical to TRBD2. CDR1 and CDR2 (germline): GTSNPN, SVGIG (reference sequence). This CDR3 spans 15 amino acids. V trimming: 3 bases; J trimming: 4 bases; junction bases outside the gene matches: 10. The DNA for the CDR3 is TGTGCCTGGAGGAGCTTAGCTGGGGGGGCAGATACGCAGTATTTT. It yields the protein CAWRSLAGGADTQYF. The variable domain in full, completed from reference TRBV30 and TRBJ2-3, reads SQTIHQWPATLVQPVGSPLSLECTVEGTSNPNLYWYRQAAGRGLQLLFYSVGIGQISSEVPQNLSASRPQDRQFILSSKKLLLSDSGFYLCAWRSLAGGADTQYFGPGTRLTVL.

The chain carries TRBV9 and TRBJ2-3; D is unresolved. V was clipped by 4 bases and J by 1 base, with 16 bases between them. The CDR3 has 16 amino acids. Germline-derived CDR1 and CDR2 are SGDLS and YYNGEE. The CDR3 DNA sequence: TGTGCCAGCAGCCCCCTGGGTGTAATGGGCACAGATACGCAGTATTTT. The encoded protein is CASSPLGVMGTDTQYF. The whole variable domain, filled in from reference TRBV9 and TRBJ2-3, reads DSGVTQTPKHLITATGQRVTLRCSPRSGDLSVYWYQQSLDQGLQFLIQYYNGEERAKGNILERFSAQQFPDLHSELNLSSLELGDSALYFCASSPLGVMGTDTQYFGPGTRLTVL.

J is TRBJ2-5 and V is TRBV5-6; 8 positions match TRBD1. The germline CDR1 and CDR2 sequences are SGHDT and YYEEEE. This CDR3 region has 15 residues. V lost 0 bases and J lost 5; bases outside the gene matches: 6. For the CDR3, the DNA is TGTGCCAGCAGCTTGGGGACAGGGTGGCACGAGACCCAGTACTTC. It codes for CASSLGTGWHETQYF.

V usage is TRBV28 and J usage is TRBJ2-7; TRBD2 aligns across 11 bases. Germline CDR1 is MDHEN and CDR2 is SYDVKM. The CDR3 is 18 amino acids. Germline trimming cut 5 bases from V and 0 bases from J; bases unmatched to any gene: 12. For the CDR3, the DNA is TGTGCCAGCAGTCGACCGGGACTAGCGGTTCTATCCTCCTACGAGCAGTACTTC. Amino acid sequence: CASSRPGLAVLSSYEQYF.